A selection of T cell receptor beta chains follows, all from one sample in a study of T cells in Graves' hyperthyroidism and ophthalmopathy. MiXCR, run by TCRdb on the multiplex PCR reads, gives a single entry per CDR3 protein. The sample consists of about 200,000 distinct CDR3 sequences, 17% of them appearing once. The material sequenced was blood. The receptors here all came from a woman aged 45-60 years with Graves' hyperthyroidism. The CDR3 runs from the conserved cysteine through the conserved F or W. D genes are given only for firm matches. Size tells how often a clone was seen (once, few, many) or the class of an expanded clone, and some rows leave it out.

CDR3 DNA,CDR3 protein,V gene,clone size,D gene,J gene
TGTGCCTGGAGGAGGGAGGGAGCGCGAGAGACCCAGTACTTC,CAWRREGARETQYF,TRBV30,-,TRBD2,TRBJ2-5
TGCGCCAGCAGTGCCCACAATGAGCAGTTCTTC,CASSAHNEQFF,TRBV10-1,-,-,TRBJ2-1
TGCGCCAGCAAAACTACAGGGGGCGCTTACACCGGGGAGCTGTTTTTT,CASKTTGGAYTGELFF,TRBV5-1,-,TRBD1,TRBJ2-2
TGTGCCTGGAGAAAAGGACAACCCAATCAGCCCCAGCATTTT,CAWRKGQPNQPQHF,TRBV30,-,-,TRBJ1-5
TGTGCCAGCAGTCGACCTCTGAGCTCCTACGAGCAGTACTTC,CASSRPLSSYEQYF,TRBV27,many,-,TRBJ2-7
TGTGCCAGTCGATCACCGGCAGATGAAAAACTGTTTTTT,CASRSPADEKLFF,TRBV6-1,many,-,TRBJ1-4
TGTGCCAGCAGTTTAGAAAGGGGATACGCTGAAGCTTTCTTT,CASSLERGYAEAFF,TRBV12-3/TRBV12-4,-,-,TRBJ1-1
TGTGCCAGCAGCTCAGGGACTAGCGGGAGAGTCCCAGATACGCAGTATTTT,CASSSGTSGRVPDTQYF,TRBV7-3,few,TRBD2,TRBJ2-3
TGTGCCAGCAGCCAAGATCCCGGCAGCGGGAGCTACAATGAGCAGTTCTTC,CASSQDPGSGSYNEQFF,TRBV4-2,-,TRBD2,TRBJ2-1
TGCAGTGCTAGAGCGACGCTGACAGGCAACACTGAAGCTTTCTTT,CSARATLTGNTEAFF,TRBV20-1,many,-,TRBJ1-1
TGTGCCAGCAGAGGCTTGGGGGGGACCTATGGCTACACCTTC,CASRGLGGTYGYTF,TRBV11-2,many,-,TRBJ1-2
TGTGCCAGCAGTGAACAGACACATCCCAATGAAAAACTGTTTTTT,CASSEQTHPNEKLFF,TRBV2,many,-,TRBJ1-4
TGTGCCACCACGGGGACTAGCGGGAGCAATGAGCAGTTCTTC,CATTGTSGSNEQFF,TRBV12-3/TRBV12-4,many,TRBD2,TRBJ2-1
TGTGCCAGCTCACCAGCTAGCGGAGTTCTGGGCTCCTACAATGAGCAGTTCTTC,CASSPASGVLGSYNEQFF,TRBV18,many,TRBD2,TRBJ2-1
TGTGCCATCAGTGTGACTAGCGGGACCGGCACAGATACGCAGTATTTT,CAISVTSGTGTDTQYF,TRBV10-3,many,TRBD2,TRBJ2-3
TGTGCCAGCAGAGGGACTAGTTTGGCCGAGCAGTACTTC,CASRGTSLAEQYF,TRBV11-2,many,TRBD2,TRBJ2-7
TGTGCCAGCAGCTTGGGTCTAGTCAGCTACGAGCAGTACTTC,CASSLGLVSYEQYF,TRBV5-5,many,-,TRBJ2-7
TGTGCCAGCAGCGTCGGACAGGGCCCCGTGGAGCCCCAGCATTTT,CASSVGQGPVEPQHF,TRBV9,many,TRBD1,TRBJ1-5
TGTGCCTGGAGTGCCACCGACAGGGGCCAGCCCCAGCATTTT,CAWSATDRGQPQHF,TRBV30,-,TRBD1,TRBJ1-5
TGTGCCAGCAGCTTAGTAGGGAACACCGGGGAGCTGTTTTTT,CASSLVGNTGELFF,TRBV7-9,many,-,TRBJ2-2
TGTGCCAGCAGTCTTCGGACGGGAAGCTCCTACGAGCAGTACTTC,CASSLRTGSSYEQYF,TRBV27,few,-,TRBJ2-7
TGTGCCACCAGCAGAGACCCCTCCGGACTCCGTAGTCGGTCAGATACGCAGTATTTT,CATSRDPSGLRSRSDTQYF,TRBV15,-,-,TRBJ2-3
TGTGCCAGCAGCTTAGGAGTCAGCTCCTACAATGAGCAGTTCTTC,CASSLGVSSYNEQFF,TRBV13,-,-,TRBJ2-1
TGTGCCAGCAGCTCCGGACAGTACAATGAGCAGTTCTTC,CASSSGQYNEQFF,TRBV7-3,few,-,TRBJ2-1
TGTGCCAGCAGACGGGACTGGGAGAACACTGAAGCTTTCTTT,CASRRDWENTEAFF,TRBV6-1,many,-,TRBJ1-1
TGCAGTGCTAGAGATTGGCAGGGCTCCTATGGCTACACCTTC,CSARDWQGSYGYTF,TRBV20-1,-,-,TRBJ1-2
TGTGCCAGCAGCCCACCGACAGGGAAGGACACTGAAGCTTTCTTT,CASSPPTGKDTEAFF,TRBV9,many,TRBD1,TRBJ1-1
TGTGCCAGTAGGTCGGGCGGGAGGACCAGGGAGACCCAGTACTTC,CASRSGGRTRETQYF,TRBV19,few,TRBD2,TRBJ2-5
TGTGCCAGCAGTTTAAGTTTAGGACAGAGCTACGAGCAGTACTTC,CASSLSLGQSYEQYF,TRBV28,many,-,TRBJ2-7
TGTGCCAGCAGACACCGGGACGTCATACAAGAGACCCAGTACTTC,CASRHRDVIQETQYF,TRBV2,many,-,TRBJ2-5
TGTGCCAGCAGCCTCAGTGGGACAGGAGTTTCTAACTATGGCTACACCTTC,CASSLSGTGVSNYGYTF,TRBV13,many,TRBD1,TRBJ1-2
TGTGCCATCAGAGCGGGAGGGCCCGACGAGCAGTACTTC,CAIRAGGPDEQYF,TRBV10-3,-,TRBD2,TRBJ2-7
TGTGCCAGCAGCGCTACCAGCGGGGTCCTACGTAAGCAGTACTTC,CASSATSGVLRKQYF,TRBV6-2/TRBV6-3,many,TRBD2,TRBJ2-7
TGTGCCAGCAGCTTACGCGGGACAAGTCAAGAGACCCAGTACTTC,CASSLRGTSQETQYF,TRBV11-2,many,-,TRBJ2-5
TGTGCCAGCAGTGAACCCGGACTAGCGGGAGTTACAGAGACCCAGTACTTC,CASSEPGLAGVTETQYF,TRBV2,many,TRBD2,TRBJ2-5
TGTGCCAGCAGCTTGTCAGCCTCAGGGGGATATGGCTACACCTTC,CASSLSASGGYGYTF,TRBV12-3/TRBV12-4,many,TRBD1,TRBJ1-2
TGTGCCAGCTCACCACCCCTTAGCGGGAGCAACGAGCAGTACTTC,CASSPPLSGSNEQYF,TRBV18,many,TRBD2,TRBJ2-7
TGCAGCGTTGAAGACTGGCTAGCGGGAGGGTATGAGCAGTTCTTC,CSVEDWLAGGYEQFF,TRBV29-1,few,TRBD2,TRBJ2-1
TGTGCCAGCAGCCTTAGGACCTTCGATACGCAGTATTTT,CASSLRTFDTQYF,TRBV13,-,-,TRBJ2-3
TGTGCCAGCAGCACCTCGACAGGGGAGAGCTATGGCTACACCTTC,CASSTSTGESYGYTF,TRBV4-2,many,TRBD1,TRBJ1-2
TGTGCCAGTAGTATGGGTACAGCGGGCCACACTGAAGCTTTCTTT,CASSMGTAGHTEAFF,TRBV19,few,-,TRBJ1-1
TGTGCCAGCAGCTTAGCCCCGGGACAGGGGTACAATGAGCAGTTCTTC,CASSLAPGQGYNEQFF,TRBV7-2,many,TRBD1,TRBJ2-1
TGCAGTGCTAAGGGGGCAGGGGGCGGAAATCAGCCCCAGCATTTT,CSAKGAGGGNQPQHF,TRBV20-1,many,TRBD1,TRBJ1-5
TGTGCCAGCAGCGCAACGAGGGTTTGGGAGACCCAGTACTTC,CASSATRVWETQYF,TRBV14,many,-,TRBJ2-5
TGTGCCATCAGGCCTAGCGGGAGGGCCATCGAGCAGTACTTC,CAIRPSGRAIEQYF,TRBV10-3,many,TRBD2,TRBJ2-7
TGTGCCAGCAGTTACTCGACTAGCGGGAGGAGTCCCTACAATGAGCAGTTCTTC,CASSYSTSGRSPYNEQFF,TRBV6-2/TRBV6-3,-,TRBD2,TRBJ2-1
TGTGCCAGCAGTTTACGAGGTTCATACGAGCAGTACTTC,CASSLRGSYEQYF,TRBV27,many,-,TRBJ2-7
TGTGCCAGCAGTGGATCCGCCGGAGATACGCAGTATTTT,CASSGSAGDTQYF,TRBV7-2,many,-,TRBJ2-3
TGCGCCAGCAGCCAAGGGGCGGGGCGGACACCACGGGAGCAGTTCTTC,CASSQGAGRTPREQFF,TRBV4-1,-,-,TRBJ2-1
TGTGCCACCAGTGATCCTGTAGCGGGACACGCAGATACGCAGTATTTT,CATSDPVAGHADTQYF,TRBV24-1,many,TRBD2,TRBJ2-3
TGCAGCGTTGATCGGACAGGGAGAACCGGGGAGCTGTTTTTT,CSVDRTGRTGELFF,TRBV29-1,many,TRBD1,TRBJ2-2
TGTGCCTGGAGTAAACAGGGGTCGACCTCCTACGAGCAGTACTTC,CAWSKQGSTSYEQYF,TRBV30,few,TRBD1,TRBJ2-7
TGTGCCAGCAGCTTGGTCCTAGGTTCATTCCACGAGCAGTACTTC,CASSLVLGSFHEQYF,TRBV28,-,-,TRBJ2-7
TGTGCCAGCAGCTTAACCCCGTGGGATGAGCAGTTCTTC,CASSLTPWDEQFF,TRBV7-8,many,-,TRBJ2-1
TGTGCCTGGAGAGGGATGGGACAGCACGAGCAGTACTTC,CAWRGMGQHEQYF,TRBV30,-,TRBD1,TRBJ2-7
TGTGCCAGCAGTTTAGGAGCAGCCCGTGAAGCTTTCTTT,CASSLGAAREAFF,TRBV12-3/TRBV12-4,many,-,TRBJ1-1
TGTGCCAGCAGTTTGGCCCGGACAGGGGAGTTTAGGAATCAGCCCCAGCATTTT,CASSLARTGEFRNQPQHF,TRBV12-3/TRBV12-4,many,TRBD1,TRBJ1-5
TGTACCAGCAGTCGACAGCCCCAGCATTTT,CTSSRQPQHF,TRBV6-1,-,-,TRBJ1-5
TGTGCCAGTAGTATATCCCGGGAGAACACTGAAGCTTTCTTT,CASSISRENTEAFF,TRBV19,few,-,TRBJ1-1